The 18 T cell receptor beta chains listed next were all sequenced from one sample in a study of T cells in Graves' hyperthyroidism and ophthalmopathy. RNA transcripts gave rise to amplified TCR beta CDR3 regions. RT-PCR in the first round (using the HTBI primer set) targeted the TCR CDR3. TCRdb recomputed calls from the multiplex PCR reads with MiXCR, one row per CDR3 protein. Here the sample spans hundreds of thousands of distinct CDR3 sequences, approximately 40% being singletons. Material for sequencing was blood. The receptors here all came from a man in his late teens or twenties with Graves' hyperthyroidism.

The V and J genes are TRBV2 and TRBJ2-7, with 9 bases identical to TRBD1. This CDR3 spans 15 amino acids. The germline V gene encodes CDR1 SNHLY and CDR2 FYNNEI. V lost 10 bases to trimming and J lost 2 bases; unmatched junction nucleotides: 12. The CDR3 DNA reads as TGTGCCACCCTATTGGGACAGGGCTCGACCTACGAGCAGTACTTC. It yields the protein CATLLGQGSTYEQYF.

Concerning this clonotype itself: The conserved phenylalanine or tryptophan is not found at the CDR3 terminus, so this likely reflects a read error. The CDR3 DNA reads TGTGCCAGCAGCGAGGCGGCACCTGGGAGCTATGGCTACACCTCC. Translated, it gives CASSEAAPGSYGYTS. The rearrangement joins TRBV9 to TRBJ1-2; D is unclear. The V end was cut by 3 bases, the J end by 4 bases, with 16 bases between. The germline CDR1 and CDR2 sequences are SGDLS and YYNGEE. This CDR3 is 15 amino acids long.

This chain connects TRBV29-1 to TRBJ2-2, with 9 bases aligning to TRBD1. Germline V CDR1 and CDR2: SQVTM, ANQGSEA. The CDR3 is made up of 13 amino acids. J lost 6 bases, V lost 8 bases, and 7 bases had no gene match. The CDR3 here is CSSTGTGSGELFF. The CDR3 bases are TGCAGCTCGACCGGGACAGGGTCCGGGGAGCTGTTTTTT.

To note about this clonotype: An end of the junction differs from the germline gene, which may be a read error. V gene TRBV11-2 combines with J gene TRBJ2-7; weak D call: TRBD1 (7 bases). In germline, CDR1 is SGHAT, CDR2 FQNNGV. The CDR3 is 17 residues long. CDR3 loop: CASSLTRGAGGSYEQYF. As DNA, the CDR3 is TGCGCCAGCAGCCTAACGAGGGGGGCAGGGGGGTCCTACGAGCAGTACTTC.

The chain combines TRBV12-3 or TRBV12-4 with TRBJ1-5, with 8 bases aligning to TRBD1. Trimming cost V 4 bases and J 2 bases; bases outside gene matches: 16. This CDR3 is 19 amino acids long. Here the CDR3 reads CASSYDRRDRGEGNQPQHF. The CDR3 nucleotides read TGTGCCAGCAGTTACGATCGAAGAGACAGGGGAGAAGGCAATCAGCCCCAGCATTTT.

This clonotype was counted many times. The chain joins TRBV15 to TRBJ2-5, with D tentatively TRBD2 (6 bases). Trimming shortened V by 4 bases and J by 3 bases, and 9 bases separated the two germline ends. This CDR3 is 13 amino acids long. CDR1 is LNHNV, CDR2 YYDKDF, per germline (reference sequence). CDR3 loop: CATSMWGEETQYF. DNA for the CDR3: TGTGCCACCAGCATGTGGGGGGAAGAGACCCAGTACTTC.

The V gene is TRBV7-6, the J gene TRBJ2-6; 10 bases agree with TRBD1. Germline CDR1 is SGHVS and CDR2 is FNYEAQ. V was pared by 0 bases and J by 0 bases, with 5 bases of the junction left unmatched. The CDR3 has 19 amino acids. The CDR3 spells CASSLAPGTGASGANVLTF. The CDR3 coding sequence is TGTGCCAGCAGCTTAGCCCCCGGGACAGGGGCCTCTGGGGCCAACGTCCTGACTTTC.

This clonotype was seen ten or more times. The V gene is TRBV14, the J gene TRBJ1-1; a weak D match, TRBD1 (5 bases). V was pared by 4 bases and J by 11 bases, with 17 bases between. CDR3 length equals 13 residues. Per the germline V gene, CDR1 is SGHDN and CDR2 is FVKESK. CDR3 in DNA: TGTGCCAGCAGCCCGGACATCTACCAGGAGGCTTTCTTT. This encodes CASSPDIYQEAFF.

This clonotype has a handful of counts. V and J are TRBV2 and TRBJ1-4; the D gene is possibly TRBD1 (5 bases). There are 15 residues in the CDR3. Germline CDR1 is SNHLY and CDR2 is FYNNEI. V shed 3 bases and J shed 11 bases, with 19 bases lying between them. The chain's CDR3 is CASSEDRQTLGKLFF. The DNA of the CDR3 is TGTGCCAGCAGTGAGGATCGACAGACCCTAGGTAAACTGTTTTTT.

The chain uses TRBV2 and TRBJ1-1, with D unresolved. Trimming pared 6 bases from V and 5 bases from J, leaving 19 bases between. CDR1 SNHLY and CDR2 FYNNEI come from the germline V gene. The CDR3 covers 15 residues. This CDR3 reads CASSLSRGSWTEAFF. The CDR3 DNA reads TGTGCCAGCAGCCTCTCGCGCGGCAGTTGGACTGAAGCTTTCTTT.

The chain links TRBV5-5 to TRBJ1-1; D unclear. The CDR3 sequence is 14 residues long. Trimming left V 1 base short and J 2 bases short, with 9 bases between. Germline V gives CDR1 SGHKS, CDR2 YYEKEE (reference sequence). The CDR3 sequence is CASSLFYINTEAFF. The CDR3 nucleotides read TGTGCCAGCAGCTTGTTCTACATCAACACTGAAGCTTTCTTT.

This clonotype came up a few times. The rearrangement links TRBV4-1 to TRBJ2-2; D may be TRBD1 (6 bases). CDR1 MGHRA and CDR2 YSYEKL come from the germline V gene. V was shortened by 2 bases and J by 2 bases, with 9 bases between the two germline ends. CDR3 size: 15 residues. CDR3 residues: CASSQQGINTGELFF. The DNA of the CDR3 is TGCGCCAGCAGCCAACAGGGGATTAACACCGGGGAGCTGTTTTTT.

This chain links TRBV9 with TRBJ2-7; maybe TRBD2 (5 bases). There are 14 residues in the CDR3. Germline V CDR1 and CDR2: SGDLS, YYNGEE. V lost 5 bases, J lost 2 bases, and 14 bases lay in between. The CDR3, as DNA: TGTGCCAGCAGTCCGGCGGGCAACGCCTACGAGCAGTACTTC. Its protein product is CASSPAGNAYEQYF.

This clonotype was counted a few times. In DNA form, the CDR3 reads TGCAGTGCTGGGAGAGGACAGCTTAATCAGCCCCAGCATTTT. Translating gives CSAGRGQLNQPQHF. The chain combines TRBV20-1 with TRBJ1-5; D may be TRBD1 (6 bases). CDR1 and CDR2 from the germline V gene are DFQATT and SNEGSKA (reference sequence). The CDR3 has 14 amino acids. V lost 5 bases, J lost 4 bases, and 15 bases lay in between.

The chain uses TRBV30 and TRBJ1-1, with D possibly TRBD1 on 6 matching bases. Per germline, CDR1 GTSNPN and CDR2 SVGIG (reference sequence). Trimming removed 4 bases at V and 0 bases at J, with 12 bases between. The CDR3 length is 14 residues. The CDR3 protein is CAWTRDNMNTEAFF. The DNA for the CDR3 is TGTGCCTGGACCCGGGACAACATGAACACTGAAGCTTTCTTT.

This clonotype was seen ten or more times. This sequence joins TRBV10-3 and TRBJ1-4, with a possible D match to TRBD1 (6 bases). The CDR3 totals 15 residues. Trimming removed 2 bases from V and 4 bases from J, with 11 bases in between. Per the germline V gene, CDR1 is ENHRY and CDR2 is SYGVKD. The CDR3 spells CAISEAQGNNEKLFF. The CDR3 nucleotides are TGTGCCATCAGTGAGGCGCAGGGGAATAATGAAAAACTGTTTTTT.

In this sample, this clonotype turned up many times. The chain carries TRBV2 and TRBJ2-5; 12 bases line up with TRBD1. The CDR3 sequence is 13 residues long. The V gene end was trimmed by 11 bases and the J gene end by 5 bases; junction bases not matched to a gene: 6. Germline lookup yields CDR1 SNHLY and CDR2 FYNNEI. This CDR3 is CAGTGGTTETQYF. The CDR3 region has the DNA TGTGCCGGGACAGGGGGCACGACGGAGACCCAGTACTTC.

This clonotype has ten or more counts. An end of the junction differs from the germline gene, which may be a read error. The chain joins TRBV15 to TRBJ2-7, with D possibly matching TRBD1 (6 bases). CDR1 LNHNV and CDR2 YYDKDF come from the germline V gene (reference sequence). CDR3 size: 15 residues. In DNA form, the CDR3 reads TGTGCCACCAGCGGAGACCTCGGACAGTCTAAAGAGCAGTACTTC. Protein: CATSGDLGQSKEQYF.